Sequencing of this T cell receptor beta chain was carried out in a study of PD-1 blockade in classical Hodgkin lymphoma. Repertoires were generated with immunoSEQ multiplex PCR, while TCRdb's copy carries only in-frame clones and drops some. Counted here are 45,000 to 55,000 clones, under 80% occurring once; the ten biggest clones make up 10% to 15%. The germline V gene encodes CDR1 MDHEN and CDR2 SYDVKM. The CDR3 runs 15 residues. The V end lost 6 bases, the J end lost 3 bases, and 18 bases lay between the germline ends. This sample's time point: cycle 4 day 1 (C4D1), after 6 weeks of nivolumab. Every patient was affected by relapse after autologous stem cell transplantation, while exposure to brentuximab vedotin was not uniform.

The material sequenced was peripheral blood mononuclear cells (PBMCs), taken before the fourth cycle of nivolumab. This sequence was found in a human donor with classical Hodgkin lymphoma. The V call is TRBV28, the J call TRBJ2-7; D is uncertain. The CDR3 is CASRRPSGPIYEQYF. CDR3 in DNA: TGTGCCAGCAGACGTCCCTCCGGGCCTATCTACGAGCAGTACTTC.